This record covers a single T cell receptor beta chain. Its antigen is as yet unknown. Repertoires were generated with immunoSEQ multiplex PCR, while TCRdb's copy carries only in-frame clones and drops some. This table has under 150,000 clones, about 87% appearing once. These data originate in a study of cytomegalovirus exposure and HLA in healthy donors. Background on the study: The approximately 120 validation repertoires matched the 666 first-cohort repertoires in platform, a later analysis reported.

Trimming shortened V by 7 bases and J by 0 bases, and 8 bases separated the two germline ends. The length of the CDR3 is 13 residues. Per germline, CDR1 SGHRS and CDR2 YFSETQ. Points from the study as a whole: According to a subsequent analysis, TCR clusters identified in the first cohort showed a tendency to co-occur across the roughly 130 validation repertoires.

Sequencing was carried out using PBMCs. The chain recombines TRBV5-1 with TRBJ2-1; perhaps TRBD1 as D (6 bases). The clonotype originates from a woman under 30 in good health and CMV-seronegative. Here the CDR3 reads CASRTVSYNEQFF. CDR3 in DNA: TGCGCCAGCCGGACAGTCTCCTACAATGAGCAGTTCTTC.